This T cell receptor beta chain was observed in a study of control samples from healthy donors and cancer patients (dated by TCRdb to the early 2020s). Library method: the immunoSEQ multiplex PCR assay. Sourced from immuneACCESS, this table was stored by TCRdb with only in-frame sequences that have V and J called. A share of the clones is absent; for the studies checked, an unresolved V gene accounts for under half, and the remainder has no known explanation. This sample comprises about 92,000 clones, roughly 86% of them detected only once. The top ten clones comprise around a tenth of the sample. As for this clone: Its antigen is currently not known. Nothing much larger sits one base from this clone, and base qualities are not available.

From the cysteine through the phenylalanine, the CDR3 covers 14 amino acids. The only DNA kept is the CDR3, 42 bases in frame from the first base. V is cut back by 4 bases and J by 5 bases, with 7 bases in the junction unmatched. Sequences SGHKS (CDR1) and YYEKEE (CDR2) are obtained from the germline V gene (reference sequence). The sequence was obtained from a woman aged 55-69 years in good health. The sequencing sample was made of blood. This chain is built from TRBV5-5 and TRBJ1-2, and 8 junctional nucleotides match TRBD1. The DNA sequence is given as TGTGCCAGCAGCGCCGGGACAGGAATTTATGGCTACACCTTC. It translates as CASSAGTGIYGYTF.